This T cell receptor beta chain was identified during a study of blood T cell repertoires in COVID-19 (dated by TCRdb to about 2020). At the level of the whole study: Samples covering the acute and convalescent phases of COVID-19 were provided by collaborators in the United States, Italy and Spain. The prospective study material was composed of cDNA or gDNA derived from T cells, B-cell-depleted T cells, or PBMCs. Subjects who had been exposed to COVID-19, were actively infected with it, or had recovered from it provided the deeply sampled blood TCRbeta repertoires that made up the dataset. The repertoires were released in a freely available public database meant as a resource for research on the immune response to SARS-CoV-2. The samples were drawn from two sources: the first 160 participants of the ongoing ImmuneRACE study, and approximately 1,300 subjects contributed by 6 global collaborators. Nearly every sample came with metadata listing a de-identified subject ID, COVID-19 status, age in years and sex. HLA class I and class II types, where available, came from metadata supplied by the sample provider rather than from assay-based typing. The investigation overall reported the following: How much clinical and demographic metadata was included differed by source and by participant, and the metadata was provided uncurated.

As concerns this clone: The specificity of this receptor is unknown. One base away there is no much larger clone; base qualities are not given.

The immunoSEQ Assay, a bias-controlled multiplex PCR, was used to amplify TCRbeta CDR3 regions from genomic DNA. Turning to the authors' computational methods: The number of nucleated cells in each sample was estimated by amplification of reference gene primers within the assay. To quantify the absolute abundance of each unique TCRbeta CDR3 rearrangement, sequence reads were collapsed and filtered. For each sample, productive Simpson clonality was calculated by taking the square root of Simpson's diversity index across productive rearrangements. As stored in TCRdb, this immuneACCESS dataset retains in-frame rearrangements with V and J assigned. A fraction of the clones does not appear; measured against another copy, unresolved V genes explain less than half of the discrepancy, and the remainder lacks a known reason. The V and J calls and clone size were taken over from that table, and D and trimming were inferred from the DNA. Across this sample there are about 400,000 clones, with roughly 87% seen only once. Clones ranked in the top ten supply roughly 1.9% of the sample.

Unmatched junction bases come to 13, with V trimmed by 9 bases and J by 5 bases. CDR1 and CDR2 (LNHNV, YYDKDF) derive from the germline V gene (reference sequence). The CDR3 has 15 amino acids, counting the end cysteine and phenylalanine. Of all the DNA, just the CDR3 is kept, 45 bases in frame from base 1. Enrolling through a virtual design, the prospective study's participants ranged in age from roughly 18 to 95 years and lived across about two dozen United States geographic areas. In the prospective study, participants were assigned to cohorts based on the clinical history participants reported in a screening survey and a study questionnaire. Mobile phlebotomists in the prospective study collected whole blood, serum and a nasopharyngeal or oropharyngeal swab from every participant. Prospective study participants could optionally give additional blood draws and questionnaires over an approximately 2-month period. Before DNA extraction, blood samples from the prospective study were shipped at room temperature or frozen.

The receptor was isolated from a woman aged 40 to 49 with acute COVID-19. The material sequenced was PBMCs or T cells enriched from blood (not recorded which). The V and J segments used are TRBV15 and TRBJ2-5; 9 middle bases align to TRBD1. The CDR3 is CATGDRGSMGETQYF. The DNA is as follows: TGTGCCACGGGAGACAGGGGGTCCATGGGGGAGACCCAGTACTTC.